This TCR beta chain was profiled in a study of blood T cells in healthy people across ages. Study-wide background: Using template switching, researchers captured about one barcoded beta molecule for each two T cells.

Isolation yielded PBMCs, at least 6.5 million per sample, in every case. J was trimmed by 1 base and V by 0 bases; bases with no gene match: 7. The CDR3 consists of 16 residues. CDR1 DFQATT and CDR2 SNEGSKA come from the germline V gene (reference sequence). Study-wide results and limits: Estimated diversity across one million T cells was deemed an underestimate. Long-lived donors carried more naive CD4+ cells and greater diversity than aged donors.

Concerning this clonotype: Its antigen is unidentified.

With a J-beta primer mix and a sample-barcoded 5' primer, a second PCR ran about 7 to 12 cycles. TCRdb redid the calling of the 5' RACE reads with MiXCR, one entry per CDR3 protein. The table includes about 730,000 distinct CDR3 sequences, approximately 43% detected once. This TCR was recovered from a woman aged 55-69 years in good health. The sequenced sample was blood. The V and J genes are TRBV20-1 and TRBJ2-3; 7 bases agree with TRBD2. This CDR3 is CSAREGGKRGTDTQYF. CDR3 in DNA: TGCAGTGCTAGAGAGGGAGGGAAACGTGGCACAGATACGCAGTATTTT.